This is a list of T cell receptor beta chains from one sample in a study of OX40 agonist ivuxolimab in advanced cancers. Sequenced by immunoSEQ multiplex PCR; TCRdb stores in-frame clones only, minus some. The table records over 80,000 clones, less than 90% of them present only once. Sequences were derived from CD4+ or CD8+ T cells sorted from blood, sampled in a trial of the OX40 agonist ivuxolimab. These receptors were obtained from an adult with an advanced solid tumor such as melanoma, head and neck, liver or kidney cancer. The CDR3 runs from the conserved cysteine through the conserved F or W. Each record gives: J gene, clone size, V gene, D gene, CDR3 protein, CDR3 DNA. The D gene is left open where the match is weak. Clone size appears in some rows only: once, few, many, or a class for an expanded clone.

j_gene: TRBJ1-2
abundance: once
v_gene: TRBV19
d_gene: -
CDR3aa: CASSIDPRITGSGYGYTF
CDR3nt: TGTGCCAGTAGTATAGACCCGAGAATCACAGGGAGCGGCTATGGCTACACCTTC

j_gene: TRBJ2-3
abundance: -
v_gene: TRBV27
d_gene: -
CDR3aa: CASMTTDTQYF
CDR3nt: TGTGCCAGCATGACCACAGATACGCAGTATTTT

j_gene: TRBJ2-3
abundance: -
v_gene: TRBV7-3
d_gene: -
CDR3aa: CASSSSSQDTQYF
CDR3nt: TGTGCCAGCAGCTCCTCTAGCCAAGATACGCAGTATTTT

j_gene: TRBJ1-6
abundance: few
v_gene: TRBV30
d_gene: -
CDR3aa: CAWSAVQGNSPLHF
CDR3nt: TGTGCCTGGAGCGCGGTCCAGGGTAATTCACCCCTCCACTTT

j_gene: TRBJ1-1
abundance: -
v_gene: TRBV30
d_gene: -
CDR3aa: CAWSDGLNTEAFF
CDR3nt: TGTGCCTGGAGTGACGGCTTGAACACTGAAGCTTTCTTT

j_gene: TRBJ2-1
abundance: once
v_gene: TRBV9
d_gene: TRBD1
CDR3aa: CASSAYRGLDNEQFF
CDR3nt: TGTGCCAGCAGCGCTTACAGGGGATTAGACAATGAGCAGTTCTTC

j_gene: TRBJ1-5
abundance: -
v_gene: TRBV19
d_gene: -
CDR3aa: CASSIGQAGDQPQHF
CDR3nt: TGTGCCAGTAGTATAGGGCAGGCGGGGGATCAGCCCCAGCATTTT

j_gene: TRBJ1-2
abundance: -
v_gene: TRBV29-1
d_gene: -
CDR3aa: CSVEPRVGGYTF
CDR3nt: TGCAGCGTGGAACCCAGGGTAGGAGGCTACACCTTC

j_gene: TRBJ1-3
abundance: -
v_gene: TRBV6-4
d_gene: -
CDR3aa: CASSVNRLAIYF
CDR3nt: TGTGCCAGCAGTGTAAATAGGTTAGCCATATATTTT

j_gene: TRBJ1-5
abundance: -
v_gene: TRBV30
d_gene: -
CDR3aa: CAWSVEGRGPQHF
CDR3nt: TGTGCCTGGAGTGTAGAGGGTCGGGGGCCCCAGCATTTT

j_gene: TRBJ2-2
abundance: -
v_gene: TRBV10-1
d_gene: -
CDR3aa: CASRGRVGGELFF
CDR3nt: TGCGCCAGCCGGGGTCGGGTCGGAGGGGAGCTGTTTTTT

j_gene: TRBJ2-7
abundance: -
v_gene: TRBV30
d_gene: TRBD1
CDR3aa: CAWSKGQLYEQYF
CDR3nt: TGTGCCTGGAGCAAGGGACAGCTCTACGAGCAGTACTTC

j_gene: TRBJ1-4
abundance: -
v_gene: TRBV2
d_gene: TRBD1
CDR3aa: CASWTGPYEKLFF
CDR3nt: TGTGCCAGTTGGACAGGCCCTTATGAAAAACTGTTTTTT

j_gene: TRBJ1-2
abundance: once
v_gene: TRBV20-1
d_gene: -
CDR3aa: CSADLGLGYTF
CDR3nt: TGCAGTGCTGACTTGGGGCTTGGCTACACCTTC

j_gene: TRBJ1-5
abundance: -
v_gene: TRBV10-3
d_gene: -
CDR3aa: CAISLTGSNQPQHF
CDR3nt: TGTGCCATCAGCTTGACAGGTAGCAATCAGCCCCAGCATTTT

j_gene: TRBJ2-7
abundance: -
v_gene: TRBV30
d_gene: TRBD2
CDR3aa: CAWPTTSGSYYEQYF
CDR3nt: TGTGCCTGGCCGACGACTAGCGGGTCGTACTACGAGCAGTACTTC

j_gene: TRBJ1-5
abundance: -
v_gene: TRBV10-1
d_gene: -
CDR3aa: CANSEHGCQPQHF
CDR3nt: TGCGCCAACAGTGAGCACGGGTGTCAGCCCCAGCATTTT

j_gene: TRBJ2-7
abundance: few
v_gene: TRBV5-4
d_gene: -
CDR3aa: CASSSGQNFYEQYF
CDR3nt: TGTGCCAGCAGCTCCGGCCAGAACTTCTACGAGCAGTACTTC

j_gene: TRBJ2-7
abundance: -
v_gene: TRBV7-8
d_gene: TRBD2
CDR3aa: CASSEGLAGYEQYF
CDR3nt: TGTGCCAGCAGCGAGGGACTAGCGGGATACGAGCAGTACTTC

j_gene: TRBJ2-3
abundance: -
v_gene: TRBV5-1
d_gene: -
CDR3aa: CASQGGDTQYF
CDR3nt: TGCGCCAGCCAAGGGGGAGATACGCAGTATTTT

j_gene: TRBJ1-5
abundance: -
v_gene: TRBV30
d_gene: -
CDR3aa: CAWSDVGGNQPQHF
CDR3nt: TGTGCCTGGAGTGATGTAGGGGGCAATCAGCCCCAGCATTTT

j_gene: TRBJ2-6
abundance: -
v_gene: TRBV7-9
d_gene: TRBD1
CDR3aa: CASSRQGARGANVLTF
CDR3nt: TGTGCCAGCAGCCGACAGGGGGCGCGAGGGGCCAACGTCCTGACTTTC

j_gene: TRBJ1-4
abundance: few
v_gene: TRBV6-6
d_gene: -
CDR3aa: CASRPGQTNEKLFF
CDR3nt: TGTGCCAGCAGACCGGGACAAACTAATGAAAAACTGTTTTTT

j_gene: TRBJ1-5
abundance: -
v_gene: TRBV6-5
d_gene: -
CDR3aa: CASSTRGDGDQPQHF
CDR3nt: TGTGCCAGCAGCACGCGGGGGGACGGGGATCAGCCCCAGCATTTT

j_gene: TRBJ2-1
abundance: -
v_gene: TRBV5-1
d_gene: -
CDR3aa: CASSWGENYNEQFF
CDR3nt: TGCGCCAGCAGTTGGGGGGAGAATTACAATGAGCAGTTCTTC

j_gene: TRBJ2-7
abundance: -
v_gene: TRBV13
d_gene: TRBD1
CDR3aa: CASSSGQGYEQYF
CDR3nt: TGTGCCAGCAGCTCGGGACAGGGCTACGAGCAGTACTTC

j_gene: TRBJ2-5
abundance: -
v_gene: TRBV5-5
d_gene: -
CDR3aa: CASTYFEGAETQYF
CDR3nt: TGTGCCAGCACCTACTTCGAAGGAGCTGAGACCCAGTACTTC

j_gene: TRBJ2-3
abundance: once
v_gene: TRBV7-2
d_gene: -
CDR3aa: CASRVLVSVTDTQYF
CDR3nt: TGTGCCAGCAGAGTCCTCGTTAGCGTCACAGATACGCAGTATTTT

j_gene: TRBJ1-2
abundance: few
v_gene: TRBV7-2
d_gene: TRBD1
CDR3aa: CASSYFRGQGAGYTF
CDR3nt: TGTGCCAGCAGTTATTTCCGGGGACAGGGGGCTGGCTACACCTTC

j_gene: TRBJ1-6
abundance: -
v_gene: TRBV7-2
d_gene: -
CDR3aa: CASSLRQNNSPLHF
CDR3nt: TGTGCCAGCAGCTTACGGCAGAATAATTCACCCCTCCACTTT

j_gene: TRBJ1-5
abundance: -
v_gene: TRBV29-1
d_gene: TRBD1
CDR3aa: CSVLDREGQPQHF
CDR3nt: TGCAGCGTCCTTGACAGGGAAGGTCAGCCCCAGCATTTT

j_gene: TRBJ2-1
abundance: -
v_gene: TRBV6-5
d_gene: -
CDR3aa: CASSPGQNEQFF
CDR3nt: TGTGCCAGCAGTCCCGGACAGAATGAGCAGTTCTTC

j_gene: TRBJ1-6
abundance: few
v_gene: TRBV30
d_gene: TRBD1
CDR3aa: CAWAGTVSPLHF
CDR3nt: TGTGCCTGGGCCGGGACAGTGTCACCCCTCCACTTT

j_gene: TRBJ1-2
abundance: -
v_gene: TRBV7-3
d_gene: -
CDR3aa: CASGVDRNYGYTF
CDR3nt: TGTGCCAGCGGGGTTGATCGGAACTATGGCTACACCTTC

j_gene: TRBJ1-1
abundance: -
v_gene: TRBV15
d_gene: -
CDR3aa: CATSTARDPNTEAFF
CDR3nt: TGTGCCACCAGCACCGCCAGGGACCCGAACACTGAAGCTTTCTTT

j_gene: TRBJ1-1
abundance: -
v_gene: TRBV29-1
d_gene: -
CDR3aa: CSALWQLNTEAFF
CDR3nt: TGCAGCGCGCTCTGGCAGTTGAACACTGAAGCTTTCTTT

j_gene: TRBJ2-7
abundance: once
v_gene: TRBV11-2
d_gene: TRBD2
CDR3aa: CASSHPGTSGMEQYF
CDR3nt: TGTGCCAGCAGTCACCCCGGGACTAGCGGGATGGAGCAGTACTTC

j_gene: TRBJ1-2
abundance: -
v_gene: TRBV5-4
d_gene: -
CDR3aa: CASSRYRDYYGYTF
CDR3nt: TGTGCCAGCAGCCGCTACCGGGACTACTATGGCTACACCTTC

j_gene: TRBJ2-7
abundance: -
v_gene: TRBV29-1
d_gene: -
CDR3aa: CSVEDGTRPGQYF
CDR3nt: TGCAGCGTTGAAGACGGAACGCGGCCGGGGCAGTACTTC

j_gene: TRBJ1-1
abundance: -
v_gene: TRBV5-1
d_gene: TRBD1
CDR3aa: CASSYTSGDRNTEAFF
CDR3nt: TGCGCCAGCAGCTACACCTCTGGGGACAGGAACACTGAAGCTTTCTTT

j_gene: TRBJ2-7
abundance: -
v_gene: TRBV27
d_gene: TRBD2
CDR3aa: CASSLTSGGDEQYF
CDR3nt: TGTGCCAGCAGTTTAACTAGCGGGGGAGACGAGCAGTACTTC

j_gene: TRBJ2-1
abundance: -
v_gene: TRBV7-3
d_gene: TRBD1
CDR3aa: CASSSAGTGHNEQFF
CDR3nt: TGTGCCAGCAGCTCAGCCGGGACAGGCCACAATGAGCAGTTCTTC

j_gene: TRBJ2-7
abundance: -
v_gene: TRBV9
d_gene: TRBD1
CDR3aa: CASSVSSGTGGIEQYF
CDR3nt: TGTGCCAGCAGCGTCAGTTCCGGGACAGGGGGTATCGAGCAGTACTTC

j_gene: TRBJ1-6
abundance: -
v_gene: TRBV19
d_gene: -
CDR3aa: CASSIGGSAYNSPLHF
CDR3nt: TGTGCCAGTAGTATAGGTGGGAGCGCCTATAATTCACCCCTCCACTTT

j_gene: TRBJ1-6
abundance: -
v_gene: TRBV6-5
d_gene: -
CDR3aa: CASSLVGVEGSPLHF
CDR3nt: TGTGCCAGCAGTTTAGTAGGGGTAGAAGGGTCACCCCTCCACTTT

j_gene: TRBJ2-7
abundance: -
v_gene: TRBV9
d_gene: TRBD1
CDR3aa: CASNPTGGFYEQYF
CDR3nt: TGTGCCAGCAACCCGACAGGGGGTTTCTACGAGCAGTACTTC

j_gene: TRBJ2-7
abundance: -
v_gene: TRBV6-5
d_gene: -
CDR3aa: CASSQFRGLSEQYF
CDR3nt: TGTGCCAGCAGCCAATTTCGCGGTCTGTCCGAGCAGTACTTC

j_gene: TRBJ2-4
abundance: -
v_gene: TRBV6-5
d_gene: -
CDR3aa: CASFRAEAKNIQYF
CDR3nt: TGTGCCAGCTTTCGGGCAGAAGCCAAAAACATTCAGTACTTC

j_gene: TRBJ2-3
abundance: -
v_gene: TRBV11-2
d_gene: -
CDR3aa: CASSVTRPGDTQYF
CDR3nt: TGTGCCAGCAGCGTGACTAGGCCTGGGGATACGCAGTATTTT

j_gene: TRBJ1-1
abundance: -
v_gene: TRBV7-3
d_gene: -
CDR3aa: CASKLEAPTDTEAFF
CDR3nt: TGTGCCAGCAAACTAGAGGCCCCGACGGACACTGAAGCTTTCTTT

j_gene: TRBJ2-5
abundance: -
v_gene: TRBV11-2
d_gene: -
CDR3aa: CASSFQGGQETQYF
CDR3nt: TGTGCCAGCAGCTTCCAGGGGGGACAAGAGACCCAGTACTTC

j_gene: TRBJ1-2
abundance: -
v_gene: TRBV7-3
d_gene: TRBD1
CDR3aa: CASSLTGTGKDYGYTF
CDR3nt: TGTGCCAGCAGCTTAACCGGGACAGGGAAAGACTATGGCTACACCTTC

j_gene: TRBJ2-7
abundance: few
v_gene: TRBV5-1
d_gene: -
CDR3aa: CASSLGRATDEQYF
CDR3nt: TGCGCCAGCAGCTTGGGTAGGGCGACCGACGAGCAGTACTTC